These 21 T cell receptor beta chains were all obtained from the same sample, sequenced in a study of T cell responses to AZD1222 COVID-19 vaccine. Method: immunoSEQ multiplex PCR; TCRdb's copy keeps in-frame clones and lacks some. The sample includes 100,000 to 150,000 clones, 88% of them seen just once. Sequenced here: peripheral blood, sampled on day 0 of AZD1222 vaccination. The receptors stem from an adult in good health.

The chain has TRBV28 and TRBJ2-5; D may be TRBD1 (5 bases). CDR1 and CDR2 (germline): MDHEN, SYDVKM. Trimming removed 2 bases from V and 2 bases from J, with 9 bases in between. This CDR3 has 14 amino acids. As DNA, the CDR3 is TGTGCCAGCAGTTTAAGTCAGGGACAAGAGACCCAGTACTTC. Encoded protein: CASSLSQGQETQYF.

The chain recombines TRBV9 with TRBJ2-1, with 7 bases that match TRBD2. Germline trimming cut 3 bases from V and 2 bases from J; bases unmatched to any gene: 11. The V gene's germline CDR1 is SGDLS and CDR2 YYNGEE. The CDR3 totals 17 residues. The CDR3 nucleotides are TGTGCCAGCAGCGCCGAAGAAGCGGGGCCTACCTACAATGAGCAGTTCTTC. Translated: CASSAEEAGPTYNEQFF.

As DNA, the CDR3 is TGTGCCAGCAGCTCCCGGAGAGGCGCAGATACGCAGTATTTT. Residues: CASSSRRGADTQYF. J is TRBJ2-3 and V is TRBV7-3; no reliable D call. V gave up 4 bases and J gave up 4 bases, with 12 bases separating them. CDR3 length: 14 amino acids. The germline V gene encodes CDR1 SGHTA and CDR2 FQGTGA.

DNA for the CDR3: TGTGCCAGTAGTAACAGACAGGGGGCGAACGAGCAGTACTTC. Translation: CASSNRQGANEQYF. The J gene is TRBJ2-7, the V gene TRBV19; 10 positions agree with TRBD1. V shed 4 bases and J 5 bases; nucleotides not matched to a gene: 5. Germline values: CDR1 LNHDA, CDR2 SQIVND (reference sequence). This CDR3 has 14 amino acids.

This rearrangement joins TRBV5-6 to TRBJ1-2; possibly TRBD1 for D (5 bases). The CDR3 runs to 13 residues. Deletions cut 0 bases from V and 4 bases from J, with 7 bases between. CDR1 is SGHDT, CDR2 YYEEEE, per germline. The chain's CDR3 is CASSLDRSYGYTF. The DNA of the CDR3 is TGTGCCAGCAGCTTGGACAGGTCCTATGGCTACACCTTC.

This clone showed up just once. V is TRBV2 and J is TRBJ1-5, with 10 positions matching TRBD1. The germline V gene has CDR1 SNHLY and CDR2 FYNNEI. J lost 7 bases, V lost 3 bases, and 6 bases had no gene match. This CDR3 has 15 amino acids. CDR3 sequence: CASSDAGQGSQPQHF. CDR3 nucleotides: TGTGCCAGCAGTGACGCGGGACAGGGGAGCCAGCCCCAGCATTTT.

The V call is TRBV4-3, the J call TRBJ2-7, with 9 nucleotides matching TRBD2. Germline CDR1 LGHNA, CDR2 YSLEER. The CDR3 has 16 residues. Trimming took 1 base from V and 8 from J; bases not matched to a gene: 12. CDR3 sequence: CASSQASGTSTSQQYF. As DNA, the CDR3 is TGCGCCAGCAGCCAAGCCTCCGGGACTAGCACTTCTCAGCAGTACTTC.

The CDR3 loop is CASSPGQGGTGELFF. In nucleotides, the CDR3 is TGCGCCAGCAGCCCCGGACAGGGCGGCACCGGGGAGCTGTTTTTT. J is TRBJ2-2 and V is TRBV5-1; 8 positions agree with TRBD1. The V segment lost 4 bases and the J segment 4 bases; nucleotides outside the gene matches: 6. CDR3 length: 15 residues. In germline, CDR1 is SGHRS, CDR2 YFSETQ.

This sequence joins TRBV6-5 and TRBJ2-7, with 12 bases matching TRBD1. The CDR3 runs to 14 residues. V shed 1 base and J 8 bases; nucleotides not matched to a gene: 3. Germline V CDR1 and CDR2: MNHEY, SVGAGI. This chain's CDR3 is CASSYFGTGGKQYF. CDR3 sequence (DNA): TGTGCCAGCAGTTACTTTGGGACAGGGGGCAAGCAGTACTTC.

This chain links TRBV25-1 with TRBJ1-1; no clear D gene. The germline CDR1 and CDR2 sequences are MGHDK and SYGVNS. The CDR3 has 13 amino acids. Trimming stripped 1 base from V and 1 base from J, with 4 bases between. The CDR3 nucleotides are TGTGCCAGCAGTGAATTGACGAACACTGAAGCTTTCTTT. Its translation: CASSELTNTEAFF.

CDR3 in DNA: TGTGCCAGCAACAAAGGGGGCTTGGGACAGCCCCAGCATTTT. This codes for CASNKGGLGQPQHF. This chain joins TRBV9 and TRBJ1-5; the match to TRBD1 covers 7 bases. CDR1 is SGDLS, CDR2 YYNGEE, per germline. J lost 7 bases, V lost 6 bases, and 10 bases had no gene match. The CDR3 is made up of 14 amino acids. Filled out from reference TRBV9 and TRBJ1-5, the complete variable domain reads DSGVTQTPKHLITATGQRVTLRCSPRSGDLSVYWYQQSLDQGLQFLIQYYNGEERAKGNILERFSAQQFPDLHSELNLSSLELGDSALYFCASNKGGLGQPQHFGDGTRLSIL.

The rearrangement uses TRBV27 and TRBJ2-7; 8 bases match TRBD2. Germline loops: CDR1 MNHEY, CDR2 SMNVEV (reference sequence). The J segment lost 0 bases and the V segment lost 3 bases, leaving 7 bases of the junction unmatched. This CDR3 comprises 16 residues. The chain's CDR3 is CASSFSLAGNSYEQYF. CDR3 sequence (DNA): TGTGCCAGCAGTTTCTCCCTAGCGGGCAACTCCTACGAGCAGTACTTC.

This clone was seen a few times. As DNA, the CDR3 is TGTGCCAGCAGCCAGGGACAGCCTAATGAAAAACTGTTTTTT. Translation gives CASSQGQPNEKLFF. The V and J genes are TRBV9 and TRBJ1-4; 7 bases align to TRBD1. This CDR3 region has 14 residues. After removal of 4 bases from V and 3 bases from J, the junction contained 3 bases not matched to a gene. In germline, CDR1 is SGDLS, CDR2 YYNGEE.

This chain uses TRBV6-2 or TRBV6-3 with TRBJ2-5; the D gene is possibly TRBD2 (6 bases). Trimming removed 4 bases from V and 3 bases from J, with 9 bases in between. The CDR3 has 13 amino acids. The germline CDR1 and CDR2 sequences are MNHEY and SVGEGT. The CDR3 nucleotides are TGTGCCAGCAGTTTTGCGGGGAAAGAGACCCAGTACTTC. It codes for CASSFAGKETQYF.

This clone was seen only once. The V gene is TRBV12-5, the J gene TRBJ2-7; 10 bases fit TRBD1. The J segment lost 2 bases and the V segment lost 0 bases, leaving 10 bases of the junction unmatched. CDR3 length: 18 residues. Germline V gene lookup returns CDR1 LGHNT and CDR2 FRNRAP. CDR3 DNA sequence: TGTGCTAGTGGTTTGGTAATGAGGACAGGGGGGCCTACCTACGAGCAGTACTTC. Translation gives CASGLVMRTGGPTYEQYF. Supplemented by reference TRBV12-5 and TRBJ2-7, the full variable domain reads DARVTQTPRHKVTEMGQEVTMRCQPILGHNTVFWYRQTMMQGLELLAYFRNRAPLDDSGMPKDRFSAEMPDATLATLKIQPSEPRDSAVYFCASGLVMRTGGPTYEQYFGPGTRLTVT.

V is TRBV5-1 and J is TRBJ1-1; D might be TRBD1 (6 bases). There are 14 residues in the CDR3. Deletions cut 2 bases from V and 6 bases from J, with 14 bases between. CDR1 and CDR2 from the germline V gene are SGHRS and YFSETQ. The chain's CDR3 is CASSFGQIESEAFF. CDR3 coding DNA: TGCGCCAGCAGCTTCGGACAGATAGAGTCTGAAGCTTTCTTT.

Here the CDR3 reads CAWSPGTAKTYEQYF. The CDR3 DNA is TGTGCCTGGAGTCCGGGGACAGCTAAAACCTACGAGCAGTACTTC. The gene calls are TRBV30 and TRBJ2-7, with 7 bases that match TRBD1. The germline CDR1 and CDR2 sequences are GTSNPN and SVGIG (reference sequence). This CDR3 comprises 15 residues. J gave up 2 bases and V 2 bases, and 9 bases lay outside the gene matches.

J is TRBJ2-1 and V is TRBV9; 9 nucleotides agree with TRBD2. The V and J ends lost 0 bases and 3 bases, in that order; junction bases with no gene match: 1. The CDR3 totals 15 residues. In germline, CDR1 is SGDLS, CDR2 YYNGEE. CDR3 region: CASSVGGRDYNEQFF. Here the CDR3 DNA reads TGTGCCAGCAGCGTAGGCGGGAGGGACTACAATGAGCAGTTCTTC.

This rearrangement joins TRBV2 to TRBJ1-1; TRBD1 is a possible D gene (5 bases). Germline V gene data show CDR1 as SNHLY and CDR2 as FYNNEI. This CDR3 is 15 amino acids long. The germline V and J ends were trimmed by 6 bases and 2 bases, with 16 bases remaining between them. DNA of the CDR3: TGTGCCAGCAGGGCGACCGGGACCGATAACACTGAAGCTTTCTTT. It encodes CASRATGTDNTEAFF.

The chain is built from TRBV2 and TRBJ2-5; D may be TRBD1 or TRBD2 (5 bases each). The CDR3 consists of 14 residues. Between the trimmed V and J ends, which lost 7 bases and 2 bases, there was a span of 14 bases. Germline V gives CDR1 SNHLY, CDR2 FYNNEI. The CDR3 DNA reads TGTGCCAGCATCAAGGGGAGCAGTCAAGAGACCCAGTACTTC. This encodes CASIKGSSQETQYF.

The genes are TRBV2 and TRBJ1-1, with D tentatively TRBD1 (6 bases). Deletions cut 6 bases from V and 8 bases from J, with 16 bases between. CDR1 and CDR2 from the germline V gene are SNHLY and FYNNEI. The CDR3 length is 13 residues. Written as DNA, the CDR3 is TGTGCCAGCAGAAGGTCAGGGGTAATAGAAGCTTTCTTT. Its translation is CASRRSGVIEAFF.